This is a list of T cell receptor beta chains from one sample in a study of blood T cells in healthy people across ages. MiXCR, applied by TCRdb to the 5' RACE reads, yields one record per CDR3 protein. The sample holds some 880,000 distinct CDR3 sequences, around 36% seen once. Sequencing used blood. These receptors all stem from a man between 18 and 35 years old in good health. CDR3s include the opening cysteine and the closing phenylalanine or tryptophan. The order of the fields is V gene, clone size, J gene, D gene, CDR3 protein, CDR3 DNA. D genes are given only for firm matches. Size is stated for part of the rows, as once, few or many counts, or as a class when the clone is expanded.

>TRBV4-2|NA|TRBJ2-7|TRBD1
CASSQDSGQGDNEQYF
TGTGCCAGCAGCCAAGATAGTGGACAGGGGGACAATGAGCAGTACTTC
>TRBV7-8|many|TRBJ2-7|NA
CASSLGGTVASYEQYF
TGTGCCAGCAGCTTAGGGGGGACGGTCGCCTCCTACGAGCAGTACTTC
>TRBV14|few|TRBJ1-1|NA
CASSQLQGENGEAFF
TGTGCCAGCAGCCAGCTACAGGGTGAAAATGGTGAAGCTTTCTTT
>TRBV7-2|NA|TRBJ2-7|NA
CASARGDYEQYF
TGTGCCAGCGCGAGGGGGGATTACGAGCAGTACTTC
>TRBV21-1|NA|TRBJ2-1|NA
CASSSRLIAYNEQFF
TGTGCCAGCAGCAGCAGACTGATTGCCTACAATGAGCAGTTCTTC
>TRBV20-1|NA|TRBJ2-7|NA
CSAAQPAGEQYF
TGCAGTGCCGCCCAGCCGGCGGGCGAGCAGTACTTC
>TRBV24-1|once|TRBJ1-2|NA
CATSDSGDGYGYTF
TGTGCCACCAGTGACTCGGGGGACGGCTATGGCTACACCTTC
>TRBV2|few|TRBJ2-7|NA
CASSEPDSYPYEQYF
TGTGCCAGCAGTGAACCCGACAGTTACCCCTACGAGCAGTACTTC
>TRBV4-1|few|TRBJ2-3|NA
CASSQRQATDTQYF
TGCGCCAGCAGCCAAAGGCAGGCCACAGATACGCAGTATTTT
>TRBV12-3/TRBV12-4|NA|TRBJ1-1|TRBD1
CASTLRDSHLNMNTEAFF
TGTGCCAGCACCTTGCGGGACAGCCACTTAAATATGAACACTGAAGCTTTCTTT
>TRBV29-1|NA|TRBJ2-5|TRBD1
CSVQGTGAKQYF
TGCAGCGTCCAGGGGACAGGGGCCAAGCAGTACTTC
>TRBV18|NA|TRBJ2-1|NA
CASSEGLIYNGQFF
TGTGCCAGCTCGGAGGGACTCATCTACAATGGGCAGTTCTTC
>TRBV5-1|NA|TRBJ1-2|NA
CASSGDTRYGYTF
TGCGCCAGCAGCGGGGATACAAGGTATGGCTACACCTTC
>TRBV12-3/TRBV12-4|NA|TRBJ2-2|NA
CASSPTGRFSGELFF
TGTGCCAGCAGTCCTACGGGCCGGTTTTCCGGGGAGCTGTTTTTT
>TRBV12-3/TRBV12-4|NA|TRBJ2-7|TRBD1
CASSSRTGAGTTSYEQYF
TGTGCCAGCAGTTCTCGGACAGGGGCCGGAACTACCTCCTACGAGCAGTACTTC
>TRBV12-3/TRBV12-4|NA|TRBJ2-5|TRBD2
CASTLRAGGEDVHETQYF
TGTGCCAGCACCCTACGCGCGGGGGGAGAGGATGTCCATGAGACCCAGTACTTC
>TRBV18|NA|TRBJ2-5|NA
CASPPKQGPQETQYF
TGTGCCAGCCCACCGAAACAGGGCCCTCAAGAGACCCAGTACTTC
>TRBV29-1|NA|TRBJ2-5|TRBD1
CSVAGTGEETQYF
TGCAGCGTTGCCGGGACAGGGGAAGAGACCCAGTACTTC
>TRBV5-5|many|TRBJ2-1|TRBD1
CASSQDRLYNEQFF
TGTGCCAGCAGCCAGGACAGGCTATATAATGAGCAGTTCTTC
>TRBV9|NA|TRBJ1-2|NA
CASSEQQQTLYGYTF
TGTGCCAGCAGCGAACAACAGCAAACCCTCTATGGCTACACCTTC
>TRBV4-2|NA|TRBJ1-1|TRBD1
CASSQVGGGMLGTEAFF
TGTGCCAGCAGCCAAGTAGGGGGCGGGATGCTGGGCACTGAAGCTTTCTTT
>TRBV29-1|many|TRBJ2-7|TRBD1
CSVAGQGYEQYF
TGCAGCGTTGCTGGACAGGGCTACGAGCAGTACTTC
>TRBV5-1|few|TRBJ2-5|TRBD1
CASSLAVGTEQETQYF
TGCGCCAGCAGCTTGGCGGTTGGGACAGAACAAGAGACCCAGTACTTC
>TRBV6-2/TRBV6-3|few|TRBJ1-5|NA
CASSYSNSVYSNQPQHF
TGTGCCAGCAGTTACTCGAACAGCGTTTATAGCAATCAGCCCCAGCATTTT
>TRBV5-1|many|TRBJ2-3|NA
CASSDRTSTDTQYF
TGCGCCAGCAGCGACAGAACTAGCACAGATACGCAGTATTTT
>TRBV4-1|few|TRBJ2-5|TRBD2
CASSQVGGFVGEWNEQYF
TGCGCCAGCAGCCAAGTCGGGGGGTTTGTTGGGGAGTGGAATGAGCAGTACTTC
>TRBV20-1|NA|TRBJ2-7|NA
CSARDIGRGSYEQYF
TGCAGTGCTAGAGATATAGGCCGTGGCTCCTACGAGCAGTACTTC
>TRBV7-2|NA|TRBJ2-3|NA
CASSTSTRGTDTQYF
TGTGCCAGCAGCACCAGCACCCGCGGCACAGATACGCAGTATTTT
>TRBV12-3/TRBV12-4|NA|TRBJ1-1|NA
CASSLDGTGTEAFF
TGTGCCAGCAGTTTGGACGGGACGGGGACTGAAGCTTTCTTT
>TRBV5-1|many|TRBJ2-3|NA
CASSLEDRGTDTQYF
TGTGCCAGCAGCTTAGAGGACCGGGGGACAGATACGCAGTATTTT
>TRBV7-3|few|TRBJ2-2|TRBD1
CASSFGATGGTGELFF
TGTGCCAGCAGCTTTGGGGCGACAGGGGGAACCGGGGAGCTGTTTTTT
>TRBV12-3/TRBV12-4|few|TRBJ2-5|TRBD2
CASSVTSGRRETQYF
TGTGCCAGCAGTGTGACTAGCGGGAGAAGGGAGACCCAGTACTTC
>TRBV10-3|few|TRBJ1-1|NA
CAISEAPRGALNTEAFF
TGTGCCATCAGTGAGGCACCCCGGGGGGCCTTGAACACTGAAGCTTTCTTT
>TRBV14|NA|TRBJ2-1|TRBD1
CASSDMNRGVADEQFF
TGTGCCAGCAGCGATATGAACAGGGGGGTGGCGGATGAGCAGTTCTTC
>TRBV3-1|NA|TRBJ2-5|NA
CASSQGRNHWQETQYF
TGTGCCAGCAGCCAAGGACGGAATCATTGGCAAGAGACCCAGTACTTC
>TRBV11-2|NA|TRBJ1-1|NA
CASSAALGGTEAFF
TGTGCCAGCAGCGCTGCACTAGGAGGAACTGAAGCTTTCTTT
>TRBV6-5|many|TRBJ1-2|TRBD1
CASSPQTGGEGYTF
TGTGCCAGCAGTCCCCAGACAGGGGGGGAAGGCTACACCTTC
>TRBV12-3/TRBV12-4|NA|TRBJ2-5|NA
CASSPTGEGETQYF
TGTGCCAGCAGCCCGACAGGGGAGGGAGAGACCCAGTACTTC
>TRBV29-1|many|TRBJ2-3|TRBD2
CSVEDWGATSGGATDTQYF
TGCAGCGTTGAAGACTGGGGGGCGACTAGCGGGGGGGCCACAGATACGCAGTATTTT
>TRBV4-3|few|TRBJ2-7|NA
CASSQGPTSNEQYF
TGCGCCAGCAGCCAAGGTCCCACCTCCAATGAGCAGTACTTC
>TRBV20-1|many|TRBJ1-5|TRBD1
CSSGTGGQPQHF
TGCAGTTCCGGGACAGGGGGTCAGCCCCAGCATTTT
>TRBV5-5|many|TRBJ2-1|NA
CASSLGSSRPNEQFF
TGTGCCAGCAGCTTAGGGAGTTCGCGGCCCAATGAGCAGTTCTTC
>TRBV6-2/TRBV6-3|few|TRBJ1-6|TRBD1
CASSRDRAMLGSPLHF
TGTGCCAGCAGTCGGGACAGGGCAATGCTGGGTTCACCCCTCCACTTT
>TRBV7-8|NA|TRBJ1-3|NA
CASSPRRDSGGNTIYF
TGTGCCAGCAGCCCCCGCAGGGATTCGGGAGGAAACACCATATATTTT
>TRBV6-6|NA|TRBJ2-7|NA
CASSPKGQGVSQEAQYF
TGTGCCAGCAGTCCAAAGGGGCAGGGAGTAAGCCAAGAGGCCCAGTACTTC
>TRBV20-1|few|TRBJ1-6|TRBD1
CSATSQGASYNSPLHF
TGCAGTGCTACTTCACAGGGGGCTTCCTATAATTCACCCCTCCACTTT
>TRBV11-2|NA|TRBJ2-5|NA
CATQGIAPKTQYF
TGTGCCACCCAGGGGATCGCCCCTAAGACCCAGTACTTC
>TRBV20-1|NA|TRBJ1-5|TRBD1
CGARGGRTGESSNQPQHF
TGCGGTGCTAGAGGTGGGAGGACAGGGGAATCGAGCAATCAGCCCCAGCATTTT
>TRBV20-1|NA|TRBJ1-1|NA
CSARRVRQDTEAFF
TGCAGTGCTAGACGAGTTAGACAAGACACTGAAGCTTTCTTT